A selection of T cell receptor beta chains follows, all from one sample in a study of early T cells in non-severe SARS-CoV-2 infection. Via MiXCR, TCRdb re-called the 5' RACE reads, giving one row per CDR3 protein. The data contain 55,000 to 80,000 distinct CDR3 sequences, more than 9% of them singletons. Sequencing was performed on whole blood. The receptors derive from an adult who was a healthcare worker with PCR-confirmed SARS-CoV-2 infection or an uninfected control (not recorded which). CDR3s include the opening cysteine and the closing phenylalanine or tryptophan. Fields, in order: J gene, D gene, V gene, clone size, CDR3 protein, CDR3 DNA. D genes are given only for firm matches. A clone size is listed for some rows: how often the clone was seen (once, few, many), or a class if it is expanded.

>TRBJ2-7|.|TRBV5-1|.
CASSVNPGAKEQYF
TGCGCCAGCAGCGTCAACCCCGGGGCGAAGGAGCAGTACTTC
>TRBJ2-1|.|TRBV2|many
CASSVPGKTYNEQFF
TGTGCCAGCAGTGTTCCGGGAAAAACCTACAATGAGCAGTTCTTC
>TRBJ1-1|.|TRBV13|many
CASSLRGAKNTEAFF
TGTGCCAGCAGCTTACGCGGGGCCAAAAACACTGAAGCTTTCTTT
>TRBJ2-7|TRBD2|TRBV3-1|many
CASSPRTSGPTYEQYF
TGTGCCAGCAGCCCTCGGACTAGCGGGCCTACCTACGAGCAGTACTTC
>TRBJ2-1|TRBD2|TRBV7-9|few
CASSLLGSGSFDEQFF
TGTGCCAGCAGCTTACTAGGTAGCGGGAGTTTCGATGAGCAGTTCTTC
>TRBJ2-5|TRBD1|TRBV7-3|few
CASSWRGQGAEETQYF
TGTGCCAGCAGCTGGCGGGGACAGGGGGCAGAAGAGACCCAGTACTTC
>TRBJ1-6|TRBD1|TRBV3-1|.
CASSPRTGGRDSPLHF
TGTGCCAGCAGCCCACGGACAGGGGGACGGGATTCACCCCTCCACTTT
>TRBJ1-4|TRBD1|TRBV5-1|many
CASSPDRPATNEKLFF
TGCGCCAGCAGCCCGGACAGGCCCGCAACTAATGAAAAACTGTTTTTT
>TRBJ2-3|.|TRBV10-3|few
CAISPPGTDTQYF
TGTGCCATCAGCCCCCCTGGCACAGATACGCAGTATTTT
>TRBJ2-2|TRBD2|TRBV7-9|.
CASSFALAGATGELFF
TGTGCCAGCAGCTTTGCACTAGCGGGAGCCACCGGGGAGCTGTTTTTT
>TRBJ2-7|.|TRBV6-5|.
CASSYGGSDSHEQYF
TGTGCCAGCAGTTACGGGGGCTCGGATAGCCACGAGCAGTACTTC
>TRBJ2-7|.|TRBV28|few
CASSPWGYEQYF
TGTGCCAGCAGCCCCTGGGGCTACGAGCAGTACTTC
>TRBJ2-5|.|TRBV6-1|.
CASRRARNSETQYF
TGTGCCAGCCGGAGGGCCAGAAATTCCGAGACCCAGTACTTC
>TRBJ1-5|.|TRBV7-3|many
CASSTHGSGSNQPQHF
TGTGCCAGCAGCACACACGGGAGTGGAAGCAATCAGCCCCAGCATTTT
>TRBJ2-7|.|TRBV28|many
CASRYGTYEQYF
TGTGCCAGCAGGTACGGGACCTACGAGCAGTACTTC
>TRBJ2-3|.|TRBV11-2|.
CASSFGSLLSTDTQYF
TGTGCCAGCAGCTTCGGGAGCTTGTTGAGCACAGATACGCAGTATTTT
>TRBJ2-1|.|TRBV23-1|many
CASSQSTGSSYNEQFF
TGCGCCAGCAGTCAATCGACCGGTAGCTCCTACAATGAGCAGTTCTTC
>TRBJ2-3|TRBD1|TRBV7-2|few
CASSLPQTGGDTQYF
TGTGCCAGCAGCTTACCCCAGACAGGGGGAGATACGCAGTATTTT
>TRBJ1-2|.|TRBV4-1|many
CASSQVTGMNYGYTF
TGCGCCAGCAGCCAAGTCACAGGGATGAACTATGGCTACACCTTC
>TRBJ2-7|.|TRBV11-2|.
CASSLGPGISTYEQYF
TGTGCCAGCAGCTTAGGTCCGGGGATAAGCACCTACGAGCAGTACTTC
>TRBJ1-2|.|TRBV6-1|many
CASSEYYGYTF
TGTGCCAGCAGTGAATACTATGGCTACACCTTC
>TRBJ2-5|.|TRBV4-1|many
CASSQEPGVGETQYF
TGCGCCAGCAGCCAAGAACCGGGAGTAGGGGAGACCCAGTACTTC
>TRBJ2-2|TRBD2|TRBV10-2|.
CASSDPSGSGTGELFF
TGCGCCAGCAGTGACCCGAGCGGGAGTGGGACCGGGGAGCTGTTTTTT
>TRBJ2-7|.|TRBV11-2|many
CASSLGPALAEQYF
TGTGCCAGCAGCTTAGGGCCAGCCCTAGCCGAGCAGTACTTC
>TRBJ2-1|TRBD2|TRBV12-3/TRBV12-4|many
CASSLVRASGGAEQFF
TGTGCCAGCAGTTTAGTAAGGGCGAGCGGGGGGGCTGAGCAGTTCTTC
>TRBJ2-1|TRBD2|TRBV12-3/TRBV12-4|few
CASRRAGTSGNNEQFF
TGTGCCAGCAGAAGAGCCGGGACTAGCGGGAACAATGAGCAGTTCTTC
>TRBJ2-7|.|TRBV11-2|many
CASSSGTTGSEQYF
TGTGCCAGCAGCTCCGGGACCACCGGGTCCGAGCAGTACTTC
>TRBJ1-6|.|TRBV20-1|few
CSARGGVLSPLHF
TGCAGTGCTAGAGGTGGAGTACTTTCACCCCTCCACTTT
>TRBJ2-3|TRBD2|TRBV7-9|many
CASSPGLAGAPSTDTQYF
TGTGCCAGCAGCCCAGGACTAGCGGGGGCTCCTAGCACAGATACGCAGTATTTT
>TRBJ2-7|.|TRBV29-1|many
CSVDTPRGGGSFEQYF
TGCAGCGTTGATACCCCCAGGGGTGGTGGGTCTTTTGAGCAGTACTTC
>TRBJ2-3|TRBD2|TRBV7-3|many
CASSSPTSGGTDTQYF
TGTGCCAGCAGCTCCCCCACTAGCGGGGGCACAGATACGCAGTATTTT
>TRBJ2-7|.|TRBV29-1|few
CSFSDHTGEQYF
TGCAGCTTCTCGGACCATACCGGCGAGCAGTACTTC
>TRBJ2-7|.|TRBV13|many
CASSLGLEPPVQYF
TGTGCCAGCAGCTTAGGACTAGAGCCCCCCGTGCAGTACTTC
>TRBJ2-1|TRBD2|TRBV7-8|many
CASSLTSGRIGSYNEQFF
TGTGCCAGCAGCTTAACTAGCGGGAGGATAGGCTCCTACAATGAGCAGTTCTTC
>TRBJ2-5|.|TRBV12-3/TRBV12-4|many
CASSSTSYETQYF
TGTGCCAGCAGTTCCACTAGCTACGAGACCCAGTACTTC
>TRBJ2-1|.|TRBV28|few
CASSLEGAGNEQFF
TGTGCCAGCAGTTTAGAAGGAGCGGGCAATGAGCAGTTCTTC
>TRBJ2-1|.|TRBV5-8|.
CASSPQGRGQFF
TGTGCCAGCAGCCCGCAAGGTCGAGGGCAGTTCTTC
>TRBJ2-7|.|TRBV7-8|many
CASSMQTTPTYEQYF
TGTGCCAGCAGCATGCAGACCACACCCACCTACGAGCAGTACTTC
>TRBJ2-1|.|TRBV3-1|.
CASSQTLANEQFF
TGTGCCAGCAGCCAGACCTTGGCTAATGAGCAGTTCTTC
>TRBJ2-1|TRBD2|TRBV4-1|many
CASSQAPTSGGSMEQFF
TGCGCCAGCAGCCAAGCCCCCACTAGCGGGGGTTCGATGGAGCAGTTCTTC
>TRBJ2-7|TRBD1|TRBV7-8|.
CASSLAGQVSYEQYF
TGTGCCAGCAGCTTAGCCGGACAGGTCTCCTACGAGCAGTACTTC
>TRBJ1-3|.|TRBV6-5|.
CASSYGQGNTIYF
TGTGCCAGCAGTTACGGACAGGGAAACACCATATATTTT
>TRBJ2-7|TRBD2|TRBV28|many
CASSSPEGGRAAYEQYF
TGTGCCAGCAGTTCCCCAGAGGGAGGGAGGGCAGCCTACGAGCAGTACTTC
>TRBJ2-3|TRBD2|TRBV5-1|.
CASSLTTSGTDTQYF
TGCGCCAGCAGCTTAACAACTAGCGGTACAGATACGCAGTATTTT
>TRBJ2-5|.|TRBV5-1|few
CASSLMTRETQYF
TGCGCCAGCAGCCTGATGACACGAGAGACCCAGTACTTC
>TRBJ2-4|.|TRBV20-1|.
CSANEATPKNIQYF
TGCAGTGCTAACGAGGCAACTCCCAAAAACATTCAGTACTTC
>TRBJ2-2|.|TRBV11-2|many
CASSDRARGDTGELFF
TGTGCCAGCAGCGACCGGGCTAGAGGCGACACCGGGGAGCTGTTTTTT
>TRBJ2-7|.|TRBV6-6|.
CASSYSGQQKEQYF
TGTGCCAGCAGTTACTCGGGGCAGCAGAAGGAGCAGTACTTC